The rows below give T cell receptor beta chains drawn from one sample of a study of technical replicates of blood from a few donors. This table comes from immunoSEQ multiplex PCR, and its TCRdb copy is limited to in-frame clones, with some not included. The sample records about 82,000 clones, 94% being singletons. Material for sequencing was T cells isolated from PBMCs. Receptors originate from a human donor in good health. CDR3s include the opening cysteine and the closing phenylalanine or tryptophan. D genes are given only for firm matches. Clone size appears in some rows only: once, few, many, or a class for an expanded clone.

TRBD1	NA	TRBV9	TRBJ1-2	TGTGCCAGCTACGGACAGGAGACTTTTTACAACTATGGCTACACCTTC	CASYGQETFYNYGYTF
TRBD1	NA	TRBV5-6	TRBJ2-7	TGTGCCAGCACCAGGGGGCAGCTTTCCTACGAGCAGTACTTC	CASTRGQLSYEQYF
NA	few	TRBV29-1	TRBJ1-1	TGCAGCGGTGGGGTTGGGGGAGGTAACACTGAAGCTTTCTTT	CSGGVGGGNTEAFF
NA	NA	TRBV18	TRBJ1-1	TGTGCCAGCTCACCGCGACAGAGCACTGAAGCTTTCTTT	CASSPRQSTEAFF
TRBD1	NA	TRBV28	TRBJ2-5	TGTGCCAGCAGCCCCGGGACAGGTAGCACCCAGTACTTC	CASSPGTGSTQYF
NA	NA	TRBV10-3	TRBJ1-2	TGTGCCATCAGTGAAACAGGGAATGGCTACACCTTC	CAISETGNGYTF
NA	NA	TRBV2	TRBJ2-7	TGTGCCAGCAGTGAACTGGCAAATTACGAGCAGTACTTC	CASSELANYEQYF
NA	NA	TRBV27	TRBJ1-1	TGTGCCAGCAGCCACAGGGAAGGCACTGAAGCTTTCTTT	CASSHREGTEAFF
NA	NA	TRBV4-3	TRBJ2-5	TGCGCCAGCAGCCAAGATTTCCCAGGGATGGAAAGCCAAGAGACCCAGTACTTC	CASSQDFPGMESQETQYF
TRBD2	NA	TRBV7-9	TRBJ2-1	TGTGCCAGCAGCCCCGGAGCGGGAGGGTCCCGTGAGCAGTTCTTC	CASSPGAGGSREQFF
TRBD1	once	TRBV9	TRBJ2-7	TGTGCCAGCAGCGACCGACAGGGAAAAACCACCGTCCGCTGCGAGCAGTACTTC	CASSDRQGKTTVRCEQYF
NA	once	TRBV7-9	TRBJ2-7	TGTGCCAGCAGCCACGGGAGCGGCGAGCAGTACTTC	CASSHGSGEQYF
TRBD2	NA	TRBV28	TRBJ2-5	TGTGCCAGCAGCCCTGGACTAGCGGGAGTAATGGAGACCCAGTACTTC	CASSPGLAGVMETQYF
TRBD1	NA	TRBV9	TRBJ2-2	TGTGCCAGCGCGCCCCGAGACAGGGGAGGCGGGGAGCTGTTTTTT	CASAPRDRGGGELFF
NA	once	TRBV2	TRBJ1-2	TGTGCCATCACGGGACCAGGGGAAAGTGGCTACACCTTC	CAITGPGESGYTF
TRBD1	NA	TRBV6-4	TRBJ2-1	TGTGCCAGCAGTCCCCGACAGGGGAGACATGAGCAGTTCTTC	CASSPRQGRHEQFF
NA	NA	TRBV6-5	TRBJ1-4	TGTGCCAGCAGTTACTCGCGGGGGTCTAATGAAAAACTGTTTTTT	CASSYSRGSNEKLFF
TRBD2	NA	TRBV12-5	TRBJ2-7	TGTGCTAGTGGTTTGGTACCGACTTGGGGGAGGGGTCGACTAGCGGGAATATACTACGAGCAGTACTTC	CASGLVPTWGRGRLAGIYYEQYF
TRBD2	NA	TRBV29-1	TRBJ2-1	TGCAGCGTTATCGGACTAGCGGGAAGCCACAATGAGCAGTTCTTC	CSVIGLAGSHNEQFF
NA	once	TRBV2	TRBJ2-7	TGTGCCAGCAGTGAAGCGTGGAGCGGATCTTTCCCCTACGAGCAGTACTTC	CASSEAWSGSFPYEQYF
NA	NA	TRBV30	TRBJ1-2	TGTGCCTGGAGTGTCGGGTCCGGCTACACCTTC	CAWSVGSGYTF
NA	NA	TRBV5-1	TRBJ2-7	TGCGCCAGCAGCTTGGCCGTAGGAGACGAGCAGTACTTC	CASSLAVGDEQYF
TRBD1	NA	TRBV19	TRBJ1-2	TGTGCCACTACTGAACAGGGGAACTATGGCTACACCTTC	CATTEQGNYGYTF
TRBD2	NA	TRBV30	TRBJ2-3	TGTGCCTGGAGTGAACTAGCGGGAGGATATACGCAGTATTTT	CAWSELAGGYTQYF
NA	NA	TRBV7-9	TRBJ2-3	TGTGCCAGCAGCGAACTAGTCCGCACGCAGTATTTT	CASSELVRTQYF
NA	NA	TRBV19	TRBJ1-3	TGTGCCAGTAGTATACAGGGGAGCTCTGGAAACACCATATATTTT	CASSIQGSSGNTIYF
NA	NA	TRBV18	TRBJ1-3	TGTGCCAGCTCATCGGACAGAAGCTCTGGAAACACCATATATTTT	CASSSDRSSGNTIYF